The present TCR beta chain was sequenced within a study of cytomegalovirus exposure and HLA in healthy donors. Study-wide findings and caveats: Later work associated over 15,000 TCR beta sequences with HLA alleles at 0.05 false discovery rate. Judged likely to be a sequencing artifact was a cluster of highly shared sequence variants. Most CMV-associated TCR beta chains appeared HLA-restricted in a later analysis. In an earlier analysis, about 87% or about 30%: the productive usage of most TCR beta V segments.

V was shortened by 5 bases and J by 2 bases, with 20 bases between the two germline ends. The V gene's germline CDR1 is SGHAT and CDR2 FQNNGV. CDR3 length: 17 amino acids. In regard to this clone: The antigen is unknown.

Primers included in the PCR were 60 Vbeta and 13 Jbeta primers. The table came from immunoSEQ multiplex PCR; TCRdb's copy has only in-frame clones and leaves some out. The sample comprises around 62,000 clones, approximately 80% of which are singletons, and about 2.9% rests with the top ten. This chain joins TRBV11-2 and TRBJ2-3; possibly TRBD2 for D (6 bases). Sequencing was performed on PBMCs. The origin of this receptor is a woman aged 25 to 39 in good health and CMV-seronegative. CDR3 bases: TGTGCCAGCAGCCCTGGAGGTGGTAGCGGCTACACAGATACGCAGTATTTT. This encodes CASSPGGGSGYTDTQYF.